The T cell receptor beta chain described here comes from a study of STAT5B mutations in CD4+ large granular lymphocyte leukemia. Study-level points and caveats: Patient CD4-sorted repertoires looked more clonal than healthy CD4+ repertoires, even without putative leukemic clones. Top patient clones used TRBV06 genes more often: 8/27 versus 2/35 in controls. Less than 30% of private leukemic clonotypes occurred rarely in other patients' non-leukemic repertoires. The CD4+ versus CD8+ T-LGLL clonality difference may reflect limited sample size.

There are 14 residues in the CDR3. CDR1 and CDR2 (germline): SGHVS, FQNEAQ. V lost 1 base and J lost 8; bases outside the gene matches: 4. Profiling relied on immunoSEQ multiplex PCR, and the TCRdb table lists in-frame clones only, not all of them. The sample records roughly 40,000 clones, 81% being singletons. In its sample, this clone was seen a few times. Its antigen is not known. The sequenced sample was CD4+ T cells from blood buffy coats. V is TRBV7-8 and J is TRBJ1-2; 10 nucleotides line up with TRBD1. The TCR originated in a human donor in good health. The CDR3 loop is CASSLGGQGSGYTF. In DNA form, the CDR3 reads TGTGCCAGCAGCTTAGGGGGACAGGGGTCAGGCTACACCTTC.